A single sample gave rise to the 20 T cell receptor beta chains below, sequenced in a study of metastatic and nonmetastatic thyroid tumors. None of the patients had undergone any treatment ahead of thyroid surgery. TCRdb ran MiXCR on the PCR reads. The sample comprises fewer than 45,000 clones, about 20% of which are singletons, and roughly 16% rests with the top ten. Sequencing used blood. These TCRs come from a female donor with papillary thyroid cancer or a benign thyroid nodule (not recorded which). Some clones in this sample may be carry-over from other donors' samples.

This clone occurred a few times. This is likely a read error, given that the CDR3 carries no conserved phenylalanine or tryptophan at its end. The V gene is TRBV24-1, the J gene TRBJ2-1, with D hard to call. The CDR3 extends over 13 amino acids. Germline values: CDR1 KGHDR, CDR2 SFDVKD. V gave up 4 bases and J gave up 6 bases, with 9 bases separating them. CDR3 DNA sequence: TGTGCCACCAGTGAAGATCTCGGCAATGAGCAGTTCCTC. Amino acids: CATSEDLGNEQFL.

To note about this clone: The junction departs from the called germline gene at one end, perhaps through a read error. The rearrangement uses TRBV5-1 and TRBJ2-2; D might be TRBD1 (6 bases). Germline V CDR1 and CDR2: SGHRS, YFSETQ. The CDR3 runs 13 residues. In DNA form, the CDR3 reads TGCGCCAGCAGCCGGGACATCACCCGGGAGCTGTTTTTT. Amino acids: CASSRDITRELFF.

The chain uses TRBV10-3 and TRBJ2-7, with TRBD2 matching 9 bases. In germline, CDR1 is ENHRY, CDR2 SYGVKD. Trimming at V came to 4 bases and at J to 4 bases, leaving 17 bases not matched to a gene. CDR3 length: 18 residues. CDR3 DNA: TGTGCCATCAGTGCCGACTGGGGTGTAGCGGGAGTTGGATACGAGCAGTACTTC. It encodes CAISADWGVAGVGYEQYF.

This clone came up many times. The chain uses TRBV13 and TRBJ1-5, with D perhaps TRBD1 (5 bases). V was pared by 4 bases and J by 5 bases, with 15 bases between. CDR1 is PRHDT and CDR2 is FYEKMQ in the germline V gene (reference sequence). The CDR3 consists of 15 residues. The CDR3 DNA sequence: TGTGCCAGCAGCTCTGGGGCCTCTAGGGATCAGCCCCAGCATTTT. Its protein is CASSSGASRDQPQHF. Full variable domain (remainder filled in from reference TRBV13 and TRBJ1-5): AAGVIQSPRHLIKEKRETATLKCYPIPRHDTVYWYQQGPGQDPQFLISFYEKMQSDKGSIPDRFSAQQFSDYHSELNMSSLELGDSALYFCASSSGASRDQPQHFGDGTRLSIL.

The chain carries TRBV30 and TRBJ1-2, with TRBD1 as a possible D gene (5 bases). The CDR3 runs to 13 residues. Germline V CDR1 and CDR2: GTSNPN, SVGIG (reference sequence). V gave up 2 bases and J gave up 5 bases, with 12 bases separating them. The CDR3 nucleotides are TGTGCCTGGAGTCCAGGGTTCGGGTATGGCTACACCTTC. This gives the protein CAWSPGFGYGYTF.

This clone was found many times. The V and J genes are TRBV30 and TRBJ2-1, with D possibly being TRBD2 (5 bases). The V gene lost 0 bases and the J gene lost 12 bases, with 18 bases spanning the gap. The CDR3 spans 14 residues. The germline gives CDR1 GTSNPN, CDR2 SVGIG (reference sequence). The DNA of the CDR3 is TGTGCCTGGAGTGTAGAGGGCGGACCGGCGCGGCAGTTCTTC. Translating it yields CAWSVEGGPARQFF.

This clone has at least ten counts. The chain links TRBV7-9 to TRBJ2-7; D remains unclear. The CDR3 loop spans 13 amino acids. V was clipped by 1 base and J by 6 bases, with 10 bases between them. Germline CDR1 SEHNR, CDR2 FQNEAQ (reference sequence). Here the CDR3 DNA reads TGTGCCAGCAGCTTAGTAATGGGGTCCGAGCAGTACTTC. This codes for CASSLVMGSEQYF.

This clone has at least ten counts. J is TRBJ2-3 and V is TRBV20-1; 10 bases are shared with TRBD2. The V gene end was trimmed by 3 bases and the J gene end by 2 bases; junction bases not matched to a gene: 5. Germline V CDR1 and CDR2: DFQATT, SNEGSKA (reference sequence). The CDR3 extends over 15 amino acids. Written as DNA, the CDR3 is TGCAGTGCTAGCCAACTAGCGGGGATCACAGATACGCAGTATTTT. Translation gives CSASQLAGITDTQYF.

V usage is TRBV28 and J usage is TRBJ2-7; D is unclear. The CDR3 totals 14 residues. With 7 bases removed from V and 3 bases from J, the gap between germline ends came to 16 bases. Looked up from germline, CDR1 is MDHEN and CDR2 is SYDVKM. CDR3 protein: CASTSSGYDYEQYF. The CDR3 region has the DNA TGTGCCAGCACCTCATCCGGATATGACTACGAGCAGTACTTC.

This clone was seen a few times. The V and J genes are TRBV4-2 and TRBJ2-3; a possible D gene is TRBD2 (6 bases). The germline V and J ends were trimmed by 1 base and 2 bases, with 13 bases remaining between them. The CDR3 is 16 residues long. The germline CDR1 and CDR2 sequences are LGHNA and YNFKEQ. CDR3 sequence (DNA): TGTGCCAGCAGCCAAGGTTTAGCGGACAACACAGATACGCAGTATTTT. This codes for CASSQGLADNTDTQYF.

This clone appeared many times. The V call is TRBV5-6, the J call TRBJ2-7; D not resolved. The V and J ends lost 3 bases and 4 bases respectively, with 11 bases between them. The CDR3 length is 13 residues. Germline V lookup: CDR1 SGHDT, CDR2 YYEEEE. The CDR3 region is CASSWRLGYEQYF. In nucleotides, the CDR3 is TGTGCCAGCAGCTGGCGACTGGGGTACGAGCAGTACTTC.

This clone was observed at least ten times. The chain combines TRBV9 with TRBJ2-3; 9 bases are a match to TRBD1. There are 15 residues in the CDR3. CDR1 is SGDLS, CDR2 YYNGEE, per germline. J gave up 4 bases and V 4 bases, and 7 bases lay outside the gene matches. CDR3 sequence reads: CASSPNRGRADTQYF. The CDR3 DNA reads as TGTGCCAGCAGCCCGAACAGGGGGCGTGCAGATACGCAGTATTTT.

Comment on this clone: The sample carries other DNA sequences with the same CDR3. V usage is TRBV6-5 and J usage is TRBJ2-1; D could derive from TRBD1 or TRBD2 (6 bases each). The CDR3 is 16 residues long. Germline V CDR1 and CDR2: MNHEY, SVGAGI. Deletions cut 4 bases from V and 8 bases from J, with 21 bases between. The chain's CDR3 is CASSLKTGALSYEQFF. CDR3 sequence (DNA): TGTGCCAGCAGTTTAAAAACGGGGGCCCTTAGTTATGAGCAGTTCTTC.

The chain uses TRBV28 and TRBJ1-1; no clear D gene. The CDR3 is 15 residues long. Trimming removed 0 bases at V and 5 bases at J, with 13 bases between. CDR1 MDHEN and CDR2 SYDVKM come from the germline V gene. The CDR3 spells CASSLWDTCRTEAFF. The CDR3 DNA sequence: TGTGCCAGCAGTTTATGGGATACATGTAGGACTGAAGCTTTCTTT.

Regarding this clone: A read error may be the cause here, since a much bigger clone is one base away. The sample holds other DNA sequences that translate to the same CDR3. The gene calls are TRBV5-1 and TRBJ1-4, with TRBD1 as a possible D gene (5 bases). CDR3 length: 15 amino acids. Germline V gene data show CDR1 as SGHRS and CDR2 as YFSETQ. DNA of the CDR3: TGTGCCAGCAGCTTGGTGTCGGGGCGGAATGAAAAACTGTTTTTT. Residues: CASSLVSGRNEKLFF.

This chain joins TRBV20-1 and TRBJ2-7; 8 bases are shared with TRBD1. Germline assignment: CDR1 DFQATT and CDR2 SNEGSKA (reference sequence). The CDR3 covers 14 residues. V was pared by 4 bases and J by 3 bases, with 8 bases of the junction left unmatched. This chain's CDR3 is CSAKPGTGLYEQYF. The CDR3 bases are TGCAGTGCTAAACCCGGGACAGGCCTCTACGAGCAGTACTTC.

This clone was seen ten or more times. V gene TRBV20-1 combines with J gene TRBJ2-7; 8 bases are a match to TRBD2. Germline V gene data show CDR1 as DFQATT and CDR2 as SNEGSKA (reference sequence). After removal of 3 bases from V and 2 bases from J, the junction contained 9 bases not matched to a gene. The CDR3 has 15 residues. In DNA form, the CDR3 reads TGCAGTGCTAGTTCTCAACTAGCGGCGGCCTACGAGCAGTACTTC. As protein: CSASSQLAAAYEQYF.

At least ten counts were recorded for this clone. The genes are TRBV19 and TRBJ1-6; 7 bases match TRBD1. Per germline, CDR1 LNHDA and CDR2 SQIVND (reference sequence). V lost 8 bases and J lost 7; bases outside the gene matches: 8. This CDR3 contains 14 residues. The CDR3 loop reads CASDHRGGNSPLHF. The DNA of the CDR3 is TGTGCCAGTGATCACAGGGGAGGGAATTCACCCCTCCACTTT.

The V and J genes are TRBV6-1 and TRBJ1-1; D call uncertain. CDR3 size: 11 residues. V lost 7 bases to trimming and J lost 4 bases, with 7 bases between them. Germline-derived CDR1 and CDR2 are MNHNS and SASEGT. This CDR3 is CASILGTEAFF. The CDR3 DNA reads TGTGCCAGCATTCTGGGCACTGAAGCTTTCTTT.

This clone was detected a few times. Given a much more abundant clone one base away, this may be a read error. The rearrangement links TRBV29-1 to TRBJ2-3, with D hard to call. V dropped 3 bases and J dropped 2 bases, with 12 bases sitting between them. This CDR3 is built from 14 residues. The germline V gene encodes CDR1 SQVTM and CDR2 ANQGSEA. CDR3 DNA: TGCAGCGTTGATACACAGTCCCTCACAGATACGCAGTATTTT. It specifies CSVDTQSLTDTQYF.